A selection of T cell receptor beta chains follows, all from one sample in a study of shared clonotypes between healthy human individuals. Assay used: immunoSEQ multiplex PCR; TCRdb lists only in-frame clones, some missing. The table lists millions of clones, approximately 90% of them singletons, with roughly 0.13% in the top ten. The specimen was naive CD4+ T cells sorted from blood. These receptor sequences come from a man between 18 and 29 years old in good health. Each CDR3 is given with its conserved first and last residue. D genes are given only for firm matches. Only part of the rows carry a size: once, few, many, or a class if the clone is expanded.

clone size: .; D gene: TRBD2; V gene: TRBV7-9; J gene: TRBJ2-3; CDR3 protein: CASIRGSGMSDTQYF; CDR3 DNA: TGTGCCAGCATTCGCGGAAGCGGGATGTCAGATACGCAGTATTTT
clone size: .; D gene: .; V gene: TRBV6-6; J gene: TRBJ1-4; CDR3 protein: CASRPRTPPSEKLFF; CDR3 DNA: TGTGCCAGCAGACCACGGACACCACCGAGCGAAAAACTGTTTTTT
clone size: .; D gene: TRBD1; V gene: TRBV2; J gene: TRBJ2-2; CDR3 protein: CASSGTGNTGELFF; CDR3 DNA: TGTGCCAGCAGCGGGACAGGGAACACCGGGGAGCTGTTTTTT
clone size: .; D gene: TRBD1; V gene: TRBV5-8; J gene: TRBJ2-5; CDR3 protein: CASSFISRLAGGASSETQYF; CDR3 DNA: TGTGCCAGCAGCTTTATCAGCAGGTTGGCAGGGGGCGCGTCTTCTGAGACCCAGTACTTC
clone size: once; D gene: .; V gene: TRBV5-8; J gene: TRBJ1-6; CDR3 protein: CASSLARYNSPLHF; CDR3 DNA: TGTGCCAGCAGCTTGGCCAGATATAATTCACCCCTCCACTTT
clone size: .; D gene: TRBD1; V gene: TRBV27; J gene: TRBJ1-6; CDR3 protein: CASRGADRANSPLHF; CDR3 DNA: TGTGCCAGCAGGGGGGCGGACAGGGCCAATTCACCCCTCCACTTT
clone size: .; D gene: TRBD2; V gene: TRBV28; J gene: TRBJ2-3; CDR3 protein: CASSLEGLAGVTDTQYF; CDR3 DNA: TGTGCCAGCAGTTTAGAGGGACTAGCGGGGGTAACAGATACGCAGTATTTT
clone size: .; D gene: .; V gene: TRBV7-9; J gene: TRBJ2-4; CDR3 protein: CASSVGDGLSGNIQYF; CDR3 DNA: TGTGCCAGCAGCGTAGGGGACGGACTCTCGGGTAACATTCAGTACTTC
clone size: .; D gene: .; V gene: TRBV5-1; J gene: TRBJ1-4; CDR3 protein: CASSLLGAGTNEKLFF; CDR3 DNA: TGCGCCAGCAGCTTGCTAGGGGCGGGCACTAATGAAAAACTGTTTTTT
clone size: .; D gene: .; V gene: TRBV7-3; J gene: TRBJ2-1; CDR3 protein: CASSLTPAGTQFF; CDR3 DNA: TGTGCCAGCAGCTTAACACCGGCGGGAACGCAGTTCTTC
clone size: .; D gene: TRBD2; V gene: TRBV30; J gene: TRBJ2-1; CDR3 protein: CAFQDSGVNEQFF; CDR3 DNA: TGTGCCTTTCAGGATAGCGGGGTGAATGAGCAGTTCTTC
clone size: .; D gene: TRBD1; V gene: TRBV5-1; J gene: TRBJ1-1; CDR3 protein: CASSTQGAVTEAFF; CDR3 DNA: TGCGCCAGCAGCACACAGGGGGCGGTCACTGAAGCTTTCTTT
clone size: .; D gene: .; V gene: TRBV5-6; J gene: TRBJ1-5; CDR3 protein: CASSLSGGTNNQPQHF; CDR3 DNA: TGTGCCAGCAGCTTGAGTGGTGGGACTAACAATCAGCCCCAGCATTTT
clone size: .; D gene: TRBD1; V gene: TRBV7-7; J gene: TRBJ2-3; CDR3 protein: CASSLGTGGPADTQYF; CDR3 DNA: TGTGCTAGCAGCTTGGGGACAGGGGGGCCGGCAGACACGCAGTATTTT
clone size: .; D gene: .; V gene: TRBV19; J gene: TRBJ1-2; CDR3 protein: CASSAGRYGYTF; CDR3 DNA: TGTGCCAGTAGTGCAGGACGCTATGGCTACACCTTC
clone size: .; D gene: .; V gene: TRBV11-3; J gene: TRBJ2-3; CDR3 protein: CASSLDGQTLGDTQYF; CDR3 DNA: TGTGCCAGCAGCTTAGATGGGCAGACCCTCGGAGATACGCAGTATTTT
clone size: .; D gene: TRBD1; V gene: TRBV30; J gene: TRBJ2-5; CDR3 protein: CAWSVGGTGGETQYF; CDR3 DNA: TGTGCCTGGAGTGTTGGTGGGACAGGGGGAGAGACCCAGTACTTC
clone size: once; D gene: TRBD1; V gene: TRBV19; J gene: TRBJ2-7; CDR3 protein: CASKGDRRSGEQYF; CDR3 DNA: TGTGCCAGTAAGGGGGACAGGCGATCCGGGGAGCAGTACTTC
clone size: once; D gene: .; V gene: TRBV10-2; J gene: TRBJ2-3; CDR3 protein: CASSGTTIPNSLSTDTQYF; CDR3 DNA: TGCGCCAGCAGTGGAACCACTATCCCTAATTCCCTTAGCACAGATACGCAGTATTTT
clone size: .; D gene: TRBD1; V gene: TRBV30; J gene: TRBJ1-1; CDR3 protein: CAWSRAGGEAFF; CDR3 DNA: TGTGCCTGGAGTCGTGCAGGGGGGGAAGCTTTCTTT
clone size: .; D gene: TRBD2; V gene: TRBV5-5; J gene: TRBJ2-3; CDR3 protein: CASTLGLAGGIVTDTQYF; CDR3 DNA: TGTGCCAGCACCCTGGGACTAGCGGGGGGGATCGTCACAGATACGCAGTATTTT
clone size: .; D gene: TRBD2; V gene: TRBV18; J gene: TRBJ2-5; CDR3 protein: CASSPPGLAGGETQYF; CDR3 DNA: TGTGCCAGCTCACCACCCGGACTAGCGGGAGGAGAGACCCAGTACTTC
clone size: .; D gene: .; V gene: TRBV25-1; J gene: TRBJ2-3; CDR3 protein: CASSGQSTDTQYF; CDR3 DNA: TGTGCCAGCAGCGGACAGAGCACAGATACGCAGTATTTT
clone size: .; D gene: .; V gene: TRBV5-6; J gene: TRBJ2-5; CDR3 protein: CASSLSETQYF; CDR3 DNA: TGTGCCAGCAGCTTATCGGAGACCCAGTACTTC
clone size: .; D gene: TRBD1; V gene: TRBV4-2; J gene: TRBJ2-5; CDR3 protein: CASSLRQGEETQYF; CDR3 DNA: TGTGCCAGCAGCCTCCGACAGGGAGAAGAGACCCAGTACTTC
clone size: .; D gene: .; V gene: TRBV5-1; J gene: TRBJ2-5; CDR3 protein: CASSLAAGLETQYF; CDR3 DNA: TGCGCCAGCAGCTTGGCCGCAGGCTTAGAGACCCAGTACTTC
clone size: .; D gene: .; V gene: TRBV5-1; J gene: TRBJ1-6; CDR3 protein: CASSLNRQSSDPPPRSSYNSPLHF; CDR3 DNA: TGCGCCAGCAGCTTAAATCGACAATCAAGTGACCCGCCGCCCAGGAGCTCCTATAATTCACCCCTCCACTTT
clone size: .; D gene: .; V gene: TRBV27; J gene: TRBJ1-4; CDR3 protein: CASSLGVKEKLFF; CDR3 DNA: TGTGCCAGCAGTCTCGGGGTAAAGGAAAAACTGTTTTTT